This TCR beta chain was documented in a study of response to subunit inactivated influenza vaccine. This CDR3 region has 15 residues. V dropped 4 bases and J dropped 5 bases, with 17 bases sitting between them. Germline V lookup: CDR1 SGHTA, CDR2 FQGNSA. TCRdb passed the RT-PCR reads through MiXCR, listing each CDR3 protein once. The data hold roughly 780,000 distinct CDR3 sequences, with around a sixth observed a single time. Specimen: PBMCs from blood, collected 5 to 6 days after vaccination. The chain has TRBV7-2 and TRBJ2-5; a weak D match, TRBD2 (7 bases). This TCR derives from a man aged 45-65 years who received an inactivated influenza vaccine. DNA of the CDR3: TGTGCCAGCAGCTCGAGGGGGGGGGAGTGGGAGACCCAGTACTTC. As protein: CASSSRGGEWETQYF. The full variable domain, rest sourced from reference TRBV7-2 and TRBJ2-5, is GAGVSQSPSNKVTEKGKDVELRCDPISGHTALYWYRQSLGQGLEFLIYFQGNSAPDKSGLPSDRFSAERTGGSVSTLTIQRTQQEDSAVYLCASSSRGGEWETQYFGPGTRLLVL.